This T cell receptor beta chain was recorded in a study of blood T cells in healthy people across ages. Study observations and caveats: Relative to aged donors, long-lived donors carried more naive CD4+ cells and displayed higher diversity. The percentage of naive T cells correlated strongly with TCR beta diversity.

The table lists this clonotype with many counts. Its antigen is not identified. Germline V gene sequence: CDR1 SGHDT, CDR2 YYEEEE. Trimming took 4 bases from V and 7 from J; bases not matched to a gene: 5. The CDR3 spans 15 residues. For the second PCR, which ran for roughly 6 to 12 cycles, a sample-barcoded 5' primer and a J-beta primer mix were used. MiXCR, run by TCRdb on the 5' RACE reads, gives a single entry per CDR3 protein. The sample holds roughly 1,500,000 distinct CDR3 sequences, 30% to 40% seen once. Sequencing was performed on blood. This receptor was obtained from a woman aged 30 to 39 in good health. The rearrangement joins TRBV5-6 to TRBJ2-3; 14 bases agree with TRBD2. This CDR3 reads CASSPGLAGVNTQYF. CDR3 in DNA: TGTGCCAGCAGCCCGGGACTAGCGGGGGTGAATACGCAGTATTTT. Filled out from reference TRBV5-6 and TRBJ2-3, the complete variable domain reads DAGVTQSPTHLIKTRGQQVTLRCSPKSGHDTVSWYQQALGQGPQFIFQYYEEEERQRGNFPDRFSGHQFPNYSSELNVNALLLGDSALYLCASSPGLAGVNTQYFGPGTRLTVL.